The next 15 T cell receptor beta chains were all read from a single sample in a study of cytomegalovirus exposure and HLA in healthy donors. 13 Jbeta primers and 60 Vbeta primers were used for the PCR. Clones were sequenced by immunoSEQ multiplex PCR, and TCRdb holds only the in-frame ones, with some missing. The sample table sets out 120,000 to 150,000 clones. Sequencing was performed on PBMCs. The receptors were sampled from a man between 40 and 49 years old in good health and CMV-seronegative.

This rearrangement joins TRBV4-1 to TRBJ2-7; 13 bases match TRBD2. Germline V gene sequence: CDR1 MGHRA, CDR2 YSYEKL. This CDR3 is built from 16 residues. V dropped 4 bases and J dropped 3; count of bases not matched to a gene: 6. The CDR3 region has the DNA TGCGCCAGCAGCCTTAGGACTAGCGGGGGCTTCTACGAGCAGTACTTC. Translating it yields CASSLRTSGGFYEQYF.

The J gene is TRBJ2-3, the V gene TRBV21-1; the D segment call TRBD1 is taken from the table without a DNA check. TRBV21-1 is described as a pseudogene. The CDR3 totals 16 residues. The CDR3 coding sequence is TGTGCCAGCAGCAAAGAAAGGGACACCCACACAGATACGCAGTATTTT. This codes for CASSKERDTHTDTQYF.

CDR3 residues: CSAQPGQGTEAFF. The CDR3 DNA reads TGCAGCGCTCAACCGGGACAGGGGACTGAAGCTTTCTTT. V and J are TRBV29-1 and TRBJ1-1; 10 nucleotides align to TRBD1. The V gene's germline CDR1 is SQVTM and CDR2 ANQGSEA. The CDR3 runs to 13 residues. V lost 7 bases, J lost 5 bases, and 7 bases stayed unmatched.

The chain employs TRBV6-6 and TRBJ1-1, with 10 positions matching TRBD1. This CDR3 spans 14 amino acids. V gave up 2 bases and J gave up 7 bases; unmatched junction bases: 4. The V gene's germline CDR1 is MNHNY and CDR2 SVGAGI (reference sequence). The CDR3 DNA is TGTGCCAGCAGTTACCCGACAGGGGGCTATGAAGCTTTCTTT. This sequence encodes CASSYPTGGYEAFF.

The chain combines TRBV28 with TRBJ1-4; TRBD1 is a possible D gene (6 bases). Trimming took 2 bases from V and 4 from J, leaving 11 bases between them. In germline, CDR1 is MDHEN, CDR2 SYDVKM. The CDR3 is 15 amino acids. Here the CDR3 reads CASSLGGLNNEKLFF. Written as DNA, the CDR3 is TGTGCCAGCAGTTTAGGGGGCCTAAATAATGAAAAACTGTTTTTT.

CDR3: CTSSQETSGGFSADTQYF. For the CDR3, the DNA is TGCACCAGCAGCCAAGAGACTAGCGGGGGGTTTTCGGCAGATACGCAGTATTTT. The chain combines TRBV1 with TRBJ2-3; the table's TRBD2 call for D was not verified on the DNA. TRBV1 is tagged as a pseudogene. The CDR3 covers 18 residues.

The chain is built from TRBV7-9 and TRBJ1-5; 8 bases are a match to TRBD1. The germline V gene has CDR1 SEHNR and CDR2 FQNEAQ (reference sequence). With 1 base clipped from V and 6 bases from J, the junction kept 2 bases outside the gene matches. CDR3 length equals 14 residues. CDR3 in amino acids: CASSLGDRPQPQHF. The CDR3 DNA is TGTGCCAGCAGCTTAGGGGACAGGCCTCAGCCCCAGCATTTT.

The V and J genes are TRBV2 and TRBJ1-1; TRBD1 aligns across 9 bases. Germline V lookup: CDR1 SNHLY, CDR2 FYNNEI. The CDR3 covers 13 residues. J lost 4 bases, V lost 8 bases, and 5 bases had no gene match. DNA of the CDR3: TGTGCCAGCGACAGGGGGAGGGGCACTGAAGCTTTCTTT. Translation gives CASDRGRGTEAFF.

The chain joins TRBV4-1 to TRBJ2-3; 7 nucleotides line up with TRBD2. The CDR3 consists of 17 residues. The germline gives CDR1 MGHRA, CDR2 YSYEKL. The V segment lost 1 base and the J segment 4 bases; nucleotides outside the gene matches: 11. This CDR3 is CASSQAPRGREADTQYF. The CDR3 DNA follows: TGCGCCAGCAGCCAAGCCCCTCGGGGACGGGAGGCAGATACGCAGTATTTT.

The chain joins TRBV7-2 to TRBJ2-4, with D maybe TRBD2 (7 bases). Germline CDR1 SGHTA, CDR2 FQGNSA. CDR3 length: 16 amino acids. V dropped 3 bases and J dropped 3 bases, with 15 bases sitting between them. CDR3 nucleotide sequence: TGTGCCAGCAGCTTTCACTACAGGGAGGGCAAAAACATTCAGTACTTC. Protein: CASSFHYREGKNIQYF.

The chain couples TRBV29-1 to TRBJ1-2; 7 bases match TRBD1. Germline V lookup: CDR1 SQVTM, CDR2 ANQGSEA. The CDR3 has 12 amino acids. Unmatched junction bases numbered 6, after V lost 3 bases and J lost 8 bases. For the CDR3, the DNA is TGCAGCGTTGATGGTCAGGGGGACGGCTACACCTTC. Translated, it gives CSVDGQGDGYTF.

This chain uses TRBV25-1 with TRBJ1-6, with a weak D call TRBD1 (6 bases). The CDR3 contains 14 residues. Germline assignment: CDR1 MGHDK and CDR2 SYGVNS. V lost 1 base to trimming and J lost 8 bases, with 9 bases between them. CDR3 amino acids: CASSEWGGDSPLHF. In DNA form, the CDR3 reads TGTGCCAGCAGTGAATGGGGGGGCGATTCACCCCTCCACTTT.

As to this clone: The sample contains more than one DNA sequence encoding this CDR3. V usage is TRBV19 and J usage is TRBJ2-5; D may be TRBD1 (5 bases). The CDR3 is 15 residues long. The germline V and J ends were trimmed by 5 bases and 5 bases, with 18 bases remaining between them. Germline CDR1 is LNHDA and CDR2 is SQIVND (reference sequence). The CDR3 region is CASSGVGQGEETQYF. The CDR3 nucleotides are TGTGCCAGTAGTGGGGTCGGGCAGGGCGAGGAGACCCAGTACTTC.

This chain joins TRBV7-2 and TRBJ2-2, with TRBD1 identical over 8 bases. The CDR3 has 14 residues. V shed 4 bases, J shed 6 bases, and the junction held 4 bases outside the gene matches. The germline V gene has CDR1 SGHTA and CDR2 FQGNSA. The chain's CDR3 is CASSWDRTAGELFF. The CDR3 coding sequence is TGTGCCAGCAGCTGGGACAGGACCGCCGGGGAGCTGTTTTTT.

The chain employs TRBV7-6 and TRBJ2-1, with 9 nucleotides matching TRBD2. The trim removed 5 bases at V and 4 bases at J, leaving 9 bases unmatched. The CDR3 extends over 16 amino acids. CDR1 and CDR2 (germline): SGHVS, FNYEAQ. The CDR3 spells CASSKGSSGEYNEQFF. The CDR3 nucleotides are TGTGCCAGCAGCAAAGGTTCTAGCGGGGAGTACAATGAGCAGTTCTTC.